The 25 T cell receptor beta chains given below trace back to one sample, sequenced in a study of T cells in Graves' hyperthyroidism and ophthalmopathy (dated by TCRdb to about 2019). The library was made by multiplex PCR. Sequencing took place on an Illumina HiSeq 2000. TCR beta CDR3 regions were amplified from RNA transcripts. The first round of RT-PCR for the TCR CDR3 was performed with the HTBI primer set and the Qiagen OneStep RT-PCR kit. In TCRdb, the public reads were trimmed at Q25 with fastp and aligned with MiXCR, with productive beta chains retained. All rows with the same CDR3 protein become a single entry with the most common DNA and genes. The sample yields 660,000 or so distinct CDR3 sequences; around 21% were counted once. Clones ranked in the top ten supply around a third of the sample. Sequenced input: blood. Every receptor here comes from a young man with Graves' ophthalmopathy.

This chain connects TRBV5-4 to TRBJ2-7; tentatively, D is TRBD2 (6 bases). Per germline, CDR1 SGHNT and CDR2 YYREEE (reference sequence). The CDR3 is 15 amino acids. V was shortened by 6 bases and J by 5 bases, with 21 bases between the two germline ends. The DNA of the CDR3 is TGTGCCAGCACCCCCGGTTCAAGCGGGCTCAACGAGCAGTACTTC. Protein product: CASTPGSSGLNEQYF.

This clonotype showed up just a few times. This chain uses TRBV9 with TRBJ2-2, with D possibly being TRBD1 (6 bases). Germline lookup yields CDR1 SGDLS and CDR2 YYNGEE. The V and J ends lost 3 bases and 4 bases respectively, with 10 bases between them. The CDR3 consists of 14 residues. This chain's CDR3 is CASSGQGLTGELFF. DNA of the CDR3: TGTGCCAGCAGCGGTCAGGGGCTCACCGGGGAGCTGTTTTTT.

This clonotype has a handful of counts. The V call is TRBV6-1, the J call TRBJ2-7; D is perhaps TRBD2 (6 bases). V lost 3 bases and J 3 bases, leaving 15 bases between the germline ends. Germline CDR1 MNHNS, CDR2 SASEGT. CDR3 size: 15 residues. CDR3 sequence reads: CASSDLEGGSYEQYF. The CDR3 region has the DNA TGTGCCAGCAGTGACCTGGAGGGCGGAAGCTACGAGCAGTACTTC.

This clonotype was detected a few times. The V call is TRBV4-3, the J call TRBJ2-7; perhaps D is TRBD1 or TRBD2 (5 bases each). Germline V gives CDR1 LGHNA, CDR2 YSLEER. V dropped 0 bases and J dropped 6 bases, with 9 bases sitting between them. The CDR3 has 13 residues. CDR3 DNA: TGCGCCAGCAGCCAAGATTGGGGGTCCGAGCAGTACTTC. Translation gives CASSQDWGSEQYF.

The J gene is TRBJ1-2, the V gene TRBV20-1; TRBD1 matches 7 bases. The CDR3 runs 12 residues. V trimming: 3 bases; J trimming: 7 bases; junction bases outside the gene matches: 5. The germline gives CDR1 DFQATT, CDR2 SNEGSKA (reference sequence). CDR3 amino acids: CSASQGEVGYTF. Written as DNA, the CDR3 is TGCAGTGCTAGCCAGGGGGAGGTTGGCTACACCTTC.

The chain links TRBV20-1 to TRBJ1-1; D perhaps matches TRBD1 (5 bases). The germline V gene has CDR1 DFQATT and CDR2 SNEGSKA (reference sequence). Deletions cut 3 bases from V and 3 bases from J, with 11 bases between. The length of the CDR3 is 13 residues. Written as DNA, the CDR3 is TGCAGTGCTAGGAGGCCGGGGGACACTGAAGCTTTCTTT. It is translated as CSARRPGDTEAFF.

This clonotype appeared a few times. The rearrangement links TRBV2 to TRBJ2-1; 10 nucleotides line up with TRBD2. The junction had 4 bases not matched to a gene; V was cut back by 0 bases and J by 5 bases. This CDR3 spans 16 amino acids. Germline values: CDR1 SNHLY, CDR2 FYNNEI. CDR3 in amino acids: CASSEALSGGDNEQFF. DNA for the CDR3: TGTGCCAGCAGTGAAGCGCTCAGCGGGGGGGACAATGAGCAGTTCTTC.

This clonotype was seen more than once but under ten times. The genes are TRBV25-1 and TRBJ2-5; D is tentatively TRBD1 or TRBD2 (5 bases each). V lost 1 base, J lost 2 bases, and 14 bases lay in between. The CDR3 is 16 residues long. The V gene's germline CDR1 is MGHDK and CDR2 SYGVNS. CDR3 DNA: TGTGCCAGCAGTGAATGGATCTCTGGGGGACAAGAGACCCAGTACTTC. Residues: CASSEWISGGQETQYF.

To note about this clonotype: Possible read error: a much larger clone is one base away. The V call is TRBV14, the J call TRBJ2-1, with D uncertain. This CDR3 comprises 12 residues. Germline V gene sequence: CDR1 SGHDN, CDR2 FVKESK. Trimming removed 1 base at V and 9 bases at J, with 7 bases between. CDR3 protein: CASSQVVTEQFF. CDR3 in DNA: TGTGCCAGCAGCCAAGTAGTCACTGAGCAGTTCTTC.

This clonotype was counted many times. The chain's CDR3 is CASSLGSRGELFF. The DNA for the CDR3 is TGTGCCAGCAGTTTAGGCTCCCGCGGGGAGCTGTTTTTT. The chain combines TRBV28 with TRBJ2-2; D unclear. Trimming removed 2 bases at V and 7 bases at J, with 8 bases between. Germline loops: CDR1 MDHEN, CDR2 SYDVKM. This CDR3 is built from 13 residues.

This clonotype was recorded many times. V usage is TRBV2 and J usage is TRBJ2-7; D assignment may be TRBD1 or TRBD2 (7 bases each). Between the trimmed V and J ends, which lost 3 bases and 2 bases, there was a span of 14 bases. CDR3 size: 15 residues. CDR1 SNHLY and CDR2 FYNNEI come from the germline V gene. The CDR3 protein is CASSERQGLPYEQYF. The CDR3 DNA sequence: TGTGCCAGCAGTGAGCGACAGGGACTACCCTACGAGCAGTACTTC. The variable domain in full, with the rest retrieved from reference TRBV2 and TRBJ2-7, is EPEVTQTPSHQVTQMGQEVILRCVPISNHLYFYWYRQILGQKVEFLVSFYNNEISEKSEIFDDQFSVERPDGSNFTLKIRSTKLEDSAMYFCASSERQGLPYEQYFGPGTRLTVT.

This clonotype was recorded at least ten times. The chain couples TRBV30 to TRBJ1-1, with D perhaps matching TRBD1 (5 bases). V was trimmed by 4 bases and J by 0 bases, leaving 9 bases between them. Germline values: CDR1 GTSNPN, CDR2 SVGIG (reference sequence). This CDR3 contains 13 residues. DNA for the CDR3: TGTGCCTGGACACCAGGGTTGAACACTGAAGCTTTCTTT. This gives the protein CAWTPGLNTEAFF.

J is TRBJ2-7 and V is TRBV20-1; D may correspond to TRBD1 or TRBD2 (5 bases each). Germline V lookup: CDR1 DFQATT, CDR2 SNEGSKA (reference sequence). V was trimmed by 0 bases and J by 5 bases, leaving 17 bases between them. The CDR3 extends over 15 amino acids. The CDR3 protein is CSARDEGISTDEQYF. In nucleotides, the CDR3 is TGCAGTGCTAGAGATGAGGGGATCTCCACCGACGAGCAGTACTTC.

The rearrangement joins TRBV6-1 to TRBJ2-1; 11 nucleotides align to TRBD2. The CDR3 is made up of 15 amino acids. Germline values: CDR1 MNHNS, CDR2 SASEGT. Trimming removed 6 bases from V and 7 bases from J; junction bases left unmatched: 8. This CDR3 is CASSGASSGRNEQFF. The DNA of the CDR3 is TGTGCCAGCAGCGGGGCGTCTAGCGGGAGGAATGAGCAGTTCTTC.

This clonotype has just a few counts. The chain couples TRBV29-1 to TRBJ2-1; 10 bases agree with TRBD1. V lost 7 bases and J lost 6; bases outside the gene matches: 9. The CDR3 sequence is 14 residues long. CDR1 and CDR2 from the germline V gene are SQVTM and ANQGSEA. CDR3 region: CSARGDRGINEQFF. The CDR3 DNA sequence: TGCAGCGCGAGGGGGGACAGGGGAATCAATGAGCAGTTCTTC.

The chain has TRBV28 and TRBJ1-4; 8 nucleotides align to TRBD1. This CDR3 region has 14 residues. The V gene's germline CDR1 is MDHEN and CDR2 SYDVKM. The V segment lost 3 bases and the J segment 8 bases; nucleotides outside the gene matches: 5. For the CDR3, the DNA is TGTGCCAGCAGTTTTAACAGGGGGGTGGAAAAACTGTTTTTT. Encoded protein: CASSFNRGVEKLFF.

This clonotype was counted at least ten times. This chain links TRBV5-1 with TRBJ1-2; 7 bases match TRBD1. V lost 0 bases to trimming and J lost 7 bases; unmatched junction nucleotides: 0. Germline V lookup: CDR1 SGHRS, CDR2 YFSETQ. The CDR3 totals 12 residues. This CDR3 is CASSLGQGGYTF. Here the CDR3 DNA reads TGCGCCAGCAGCTTGGGACAGGGTGGCTACACCTTC.

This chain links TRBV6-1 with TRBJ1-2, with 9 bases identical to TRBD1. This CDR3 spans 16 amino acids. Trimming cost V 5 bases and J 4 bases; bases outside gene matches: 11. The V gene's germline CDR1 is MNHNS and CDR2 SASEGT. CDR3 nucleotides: TGTGCCAGCAGTTTCCAAGGGGGACAGGGTGCCTATGGCTACACCTTC. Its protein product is CASSFQGGQGAYGYTF.

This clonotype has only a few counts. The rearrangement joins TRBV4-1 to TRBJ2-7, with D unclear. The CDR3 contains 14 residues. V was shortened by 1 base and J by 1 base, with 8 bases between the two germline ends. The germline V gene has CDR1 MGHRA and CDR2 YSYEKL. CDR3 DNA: TGCGCCAGCAGCCAAGTGGGGAAGTCCTACGAGCAGTACTTC. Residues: CASSQVGKSYEQYF.

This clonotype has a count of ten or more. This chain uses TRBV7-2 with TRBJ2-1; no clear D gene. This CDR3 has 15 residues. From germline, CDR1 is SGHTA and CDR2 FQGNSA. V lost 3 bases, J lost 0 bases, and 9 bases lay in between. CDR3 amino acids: CASSFHSRSYNEQFF. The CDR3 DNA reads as TGTGCCAGCAGCTTTCACTCGCGCTCCTACAATGAGCAGTTCTTC.

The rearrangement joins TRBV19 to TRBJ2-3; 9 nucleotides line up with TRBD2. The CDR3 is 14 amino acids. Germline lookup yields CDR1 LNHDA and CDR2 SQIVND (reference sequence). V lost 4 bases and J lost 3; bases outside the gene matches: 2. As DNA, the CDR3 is TGTGCCAGTAGTACGGGACTAGCTACAGATACGCAGTATTTT. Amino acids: CASSTGLATDTQYF.

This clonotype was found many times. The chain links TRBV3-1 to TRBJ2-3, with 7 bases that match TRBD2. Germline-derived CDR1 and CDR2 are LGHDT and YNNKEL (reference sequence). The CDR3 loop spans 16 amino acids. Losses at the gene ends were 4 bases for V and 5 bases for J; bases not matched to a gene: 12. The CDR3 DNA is TGTGCCAGCAGCCTCCTAGCGGTTGGGATCGGAGATACGCAGTATTTT. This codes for CASSLLAVGIGDTQYF.

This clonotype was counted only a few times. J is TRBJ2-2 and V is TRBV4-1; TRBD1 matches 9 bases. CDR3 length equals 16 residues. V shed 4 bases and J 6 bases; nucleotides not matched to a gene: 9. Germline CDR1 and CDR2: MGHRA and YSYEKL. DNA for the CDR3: TGCGCCAGCAGCCTGCGATGGACAGGGGTTCCCGGGGAGCTGTTTTTT. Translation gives CASSLRWTGVPGELFF.

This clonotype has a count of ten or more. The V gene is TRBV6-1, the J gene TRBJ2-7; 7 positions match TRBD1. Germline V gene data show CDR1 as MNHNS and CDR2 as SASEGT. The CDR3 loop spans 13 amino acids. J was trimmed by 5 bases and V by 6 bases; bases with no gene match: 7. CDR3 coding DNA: TGTGCCAGCAGGACAGGGCGCGCGGACGAGCAGTACTTC. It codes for CASRTGRADEQYF.

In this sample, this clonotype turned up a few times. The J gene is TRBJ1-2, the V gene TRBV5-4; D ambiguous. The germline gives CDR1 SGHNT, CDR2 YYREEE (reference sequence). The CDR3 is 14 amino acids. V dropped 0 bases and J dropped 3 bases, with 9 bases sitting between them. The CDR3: CASSLAGPDYGYTF. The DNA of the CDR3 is TGTGCCAGCAGCTTGGCCGGTCCTGACTATGGCTACACCTTC.